The T cell receptor (beta chain) under discussion was sequenced for a study of T cell responses to AZD1222 COVID-19 vaccine. Study-level findings and limits: Donors were chiefly white British, with a greater number of females, and clonal diversity was perhaps underestimated.

Sequencing was performed with immunoSEQ multiplex PCR; in TCRdb, only in-frame clones are kept and a portion is missing. The table includes approximately 150,000 clones, roughly nine tenths detected once. The CDR3 has 11 amino acids. Germline V gene sequence: CDR1 DFQATT, CDR2 SNEGSKA (reference sequence). The germline V and J ends were trimmed by 5 bases and 6 bases, with 11 bases remaining between them. Worth noting for this clone: No antigen is known for it.

Sequencing used peripheral blood, obtained on day 0 of MenACWY control vaccination. The source of this sequence is an adult in good health. This chain uses TRBV20-1 with TRBJ2-7; a possible D gene is TRBD2 (5 bases). The CDR3 spells CSAWTYREQYF. As DNA, the CDR3 is TGCAGTGCTTGGACTTACCGCGAGCAGTACTTC.